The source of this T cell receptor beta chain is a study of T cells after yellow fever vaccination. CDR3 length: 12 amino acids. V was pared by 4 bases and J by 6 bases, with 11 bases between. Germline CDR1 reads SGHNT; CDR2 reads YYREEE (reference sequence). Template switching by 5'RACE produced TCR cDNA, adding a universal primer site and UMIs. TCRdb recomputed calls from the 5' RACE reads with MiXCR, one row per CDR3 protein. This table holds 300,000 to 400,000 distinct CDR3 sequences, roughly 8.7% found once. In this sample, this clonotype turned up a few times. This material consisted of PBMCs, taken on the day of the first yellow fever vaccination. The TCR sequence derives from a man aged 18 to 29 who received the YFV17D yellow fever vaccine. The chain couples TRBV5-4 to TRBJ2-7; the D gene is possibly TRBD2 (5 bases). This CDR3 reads CASSVLRAEQYF. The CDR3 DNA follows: TGTGCCAGCAGCGTTTTGCGGGCCGAGCAGTACTTC.